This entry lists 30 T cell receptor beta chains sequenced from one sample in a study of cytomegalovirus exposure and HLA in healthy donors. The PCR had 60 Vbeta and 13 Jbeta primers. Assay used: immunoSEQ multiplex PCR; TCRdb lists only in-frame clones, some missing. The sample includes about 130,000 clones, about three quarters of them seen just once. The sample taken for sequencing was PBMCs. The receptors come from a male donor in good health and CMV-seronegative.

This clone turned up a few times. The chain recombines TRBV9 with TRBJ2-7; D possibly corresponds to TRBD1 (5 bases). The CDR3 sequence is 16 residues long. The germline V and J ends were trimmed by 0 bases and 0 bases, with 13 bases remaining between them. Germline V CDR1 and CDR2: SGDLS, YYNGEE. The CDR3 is CASSVAGARNSYEQYF. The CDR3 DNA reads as TGTGCCAGCAGCGTAGCTGGGGCGAGGAACTCCTACGAGCAGTACTTC. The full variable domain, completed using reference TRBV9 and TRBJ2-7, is DSGVTQTPKHLITATGQRVTLRCSPRSGDLSVYWYQQSLDQGLQFLIQYYNGEERAKGNILERFSAQQFPDLHSELNLSSLELGDSALYFCASSVAGARNSYEQYFGPGTRLTVT.

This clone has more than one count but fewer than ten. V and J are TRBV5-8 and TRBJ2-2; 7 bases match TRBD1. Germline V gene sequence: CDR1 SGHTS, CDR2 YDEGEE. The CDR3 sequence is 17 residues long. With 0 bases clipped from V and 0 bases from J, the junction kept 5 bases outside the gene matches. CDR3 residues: CASSLALGGPNTGELFF. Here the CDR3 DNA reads TGTGCCAGCAGCTTGGCCTTAGGGGGCCCGAACACCGGGGAGCTGTTTTTT. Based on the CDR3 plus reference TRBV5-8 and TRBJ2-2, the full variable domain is EAGVTQSPTHLIKTRGQQATLRCSPISGHTSVYWYQQALGLGLQFLLWYDEGEERNRGNFPPRFSGRQFPNYSSELNVNALELEDSALYLCASSLALGGPNTGELFFGEGSRLTVL.

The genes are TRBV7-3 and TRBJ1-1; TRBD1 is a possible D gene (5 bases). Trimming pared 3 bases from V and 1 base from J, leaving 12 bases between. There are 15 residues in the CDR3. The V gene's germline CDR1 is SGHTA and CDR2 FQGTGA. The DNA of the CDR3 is TGTGCCAGCAGCTTCGAGTTGGGGGGGAACACTGAAGCTTTCTTT. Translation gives CASSFELGGNTEAFF.

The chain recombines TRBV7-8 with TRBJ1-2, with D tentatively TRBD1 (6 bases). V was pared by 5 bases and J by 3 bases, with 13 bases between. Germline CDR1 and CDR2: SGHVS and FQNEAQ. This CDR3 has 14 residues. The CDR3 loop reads CASSPGTPDYGYTF. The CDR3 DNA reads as TGTGCCAGCAGCCCAGGGACACCAGACTATGGCTACACCTTC.

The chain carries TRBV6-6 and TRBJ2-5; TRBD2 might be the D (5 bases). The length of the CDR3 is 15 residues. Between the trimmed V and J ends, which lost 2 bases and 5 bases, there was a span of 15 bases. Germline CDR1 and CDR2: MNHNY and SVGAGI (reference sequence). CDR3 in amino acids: CASSYSLAGEETQYF. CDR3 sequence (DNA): TGTGCCAGCAGTTACAGTCTAGCAGGCGAGGAGACCCAGTACTTC.

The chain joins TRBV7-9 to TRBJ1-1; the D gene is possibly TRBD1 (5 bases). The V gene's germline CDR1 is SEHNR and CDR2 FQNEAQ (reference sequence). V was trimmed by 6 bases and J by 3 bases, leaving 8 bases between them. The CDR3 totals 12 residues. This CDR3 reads CASRGGHTEAFF. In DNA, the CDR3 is TGTGCCAGCAGGGGGGGACACACTGAAGCTTTCTTT.

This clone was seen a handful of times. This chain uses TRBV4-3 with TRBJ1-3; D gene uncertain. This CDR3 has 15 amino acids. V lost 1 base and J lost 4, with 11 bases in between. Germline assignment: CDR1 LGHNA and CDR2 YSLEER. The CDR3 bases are TGCGCCAGCAGCCAAGTTCGCGGGGTAGGAAACACCATATATTTT. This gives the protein CASSQVRGVGNTIYF.

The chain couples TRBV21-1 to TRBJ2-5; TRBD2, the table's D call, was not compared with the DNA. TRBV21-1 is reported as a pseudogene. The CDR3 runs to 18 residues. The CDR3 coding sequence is TGTGCCAGCAGCAAAGTGAGCCGGTTAGACTCCCCCAAGAAGACCCAGTACTTC. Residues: CASSKVSRLDSPKKTQYF.

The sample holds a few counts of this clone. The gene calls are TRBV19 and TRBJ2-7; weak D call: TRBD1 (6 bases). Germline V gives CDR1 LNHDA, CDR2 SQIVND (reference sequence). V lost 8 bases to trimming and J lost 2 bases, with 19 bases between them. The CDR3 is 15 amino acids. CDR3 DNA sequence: TGTGCCAGTCAAAGGGCCACACAGGGCGCCTACGAGCAGTACTTC. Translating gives CASQRATQGAYEQYF. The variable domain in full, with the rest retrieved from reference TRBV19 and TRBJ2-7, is DGGITQSPKYLFRKEGQNVTLSCEQNLNHDAMYWYRQDPGQGLRLIYYSQIVNDFQKGDIAEGYSVSREKKESFPLTVTSAQKNPTAFYLCASQRATQGAYEQYFGPGTRLTVT.

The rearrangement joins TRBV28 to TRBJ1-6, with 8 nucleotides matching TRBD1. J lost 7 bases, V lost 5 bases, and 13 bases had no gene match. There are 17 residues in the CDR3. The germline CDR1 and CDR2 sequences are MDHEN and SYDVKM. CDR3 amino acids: CASSHPSGTGHNSPLHF. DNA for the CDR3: TGTGCCAGCAGTCACCCCTCCGGGACAGGTCACAATTCACCCCTCCACTTT. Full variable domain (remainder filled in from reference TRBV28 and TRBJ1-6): DVKVTQSSRYLVKRTGEKVFLECVQDMDHENMFWYRQDPGLGLRLIYFSYDVKMKEKGDIPEGYSVSREKKERFSLILESASTNQTSMYLCASSHPSGTGHNSPLHFGNGTRLTVT.

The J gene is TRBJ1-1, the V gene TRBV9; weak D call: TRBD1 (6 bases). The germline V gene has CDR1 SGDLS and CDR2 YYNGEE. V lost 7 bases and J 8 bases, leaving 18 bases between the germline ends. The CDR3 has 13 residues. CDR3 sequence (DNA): TGTGCCAGCGGCCAACAGGGACACCAGGAAGCTTTCTTT. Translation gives CASGQQGHQEAFF.

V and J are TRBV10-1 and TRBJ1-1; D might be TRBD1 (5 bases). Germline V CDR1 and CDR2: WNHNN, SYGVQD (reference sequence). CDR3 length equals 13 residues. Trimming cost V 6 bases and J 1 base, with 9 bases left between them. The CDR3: CASRDNRNTEAFF. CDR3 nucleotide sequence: TGCGCCAGCAGGGACAACCGGAACACTGAAGCTTTCTTT.

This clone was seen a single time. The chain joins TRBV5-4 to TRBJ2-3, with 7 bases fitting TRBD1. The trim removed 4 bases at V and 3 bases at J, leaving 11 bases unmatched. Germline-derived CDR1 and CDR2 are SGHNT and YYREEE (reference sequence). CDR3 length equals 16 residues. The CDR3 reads CASSLKQGLYTDTQYF. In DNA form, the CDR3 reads TGTGCCAGCAGCCTAAAACAGGGGCTCTATACAGATACGCAGTATTTT.

The CDR3 nucleotides read TGTGCCATCAGTGACCCCCTATTAGCAGGCTACACCTTC. It encodes CAISDPLLAGYTF. This sequence joins TRBV10-3 and TRBJ1-2; no definite D call. This CDR3 has 13 residues. V lost 3 bases to trimming and J lost 8 bases, with 13 bases between them. Germline lookup yields CDR1 ENHRY and CDR2 SYGVKD.

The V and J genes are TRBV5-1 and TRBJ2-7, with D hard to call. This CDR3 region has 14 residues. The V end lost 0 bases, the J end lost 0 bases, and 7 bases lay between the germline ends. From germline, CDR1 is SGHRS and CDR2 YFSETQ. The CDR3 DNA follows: TGCGCCAGCAGCTTGGCTTTCTACTCCTACGAGCAGTACTTC. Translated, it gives CASSLAFYSYEQYF. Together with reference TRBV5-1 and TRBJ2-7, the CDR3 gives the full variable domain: KAGVTQTPRYLIKTRGQQVTLSCSPISGHRSVSWYQQTPGQGLQFLFEYFSETQRNKGNFPGRFSGRQFSNSRSEMNVSTLELGDSALYLCASSLAFYSYEQYFGPGTRLTVT.

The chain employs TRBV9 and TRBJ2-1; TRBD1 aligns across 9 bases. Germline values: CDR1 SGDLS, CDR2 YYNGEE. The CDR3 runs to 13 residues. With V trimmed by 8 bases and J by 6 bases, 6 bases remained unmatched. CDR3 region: CASGQGWGNEQFF. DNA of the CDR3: TGTGCCAGTGGACAGGGGTGGGGCAATGAGCAGTTCTTC.

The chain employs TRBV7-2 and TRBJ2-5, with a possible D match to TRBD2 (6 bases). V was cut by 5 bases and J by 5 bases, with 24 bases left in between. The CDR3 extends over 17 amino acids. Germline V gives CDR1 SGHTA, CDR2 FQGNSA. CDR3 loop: CASSPPRSAGRGETQYF. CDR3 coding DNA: TGTGCCAGCAGCCCCCCTCGGTCGGCGGGCCGGGGGGAGACCCAGTACTTC.

The CDR3 region has the DNA TGTGCCAGCCATCGCGATAGGAGCCTGAACACTGAAGCTTTCTTT. It translates to CASHRDRSLNTEAFF. The chain links TRBV6-5 to TRBJ1-1; the D is unclear. The CDR3 spans 15 residues. The V and J ends lost 8 bases and 0 bases respectively, with 16 bases between them. Germline V gives CDR1 MNHEY, CDR2 SVGAGI.

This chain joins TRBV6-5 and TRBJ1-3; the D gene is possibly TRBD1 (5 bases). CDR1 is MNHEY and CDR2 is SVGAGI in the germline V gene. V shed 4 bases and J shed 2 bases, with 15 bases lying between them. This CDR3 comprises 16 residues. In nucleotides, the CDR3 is TGTGCCAGCAGTTTCACGGGGGGACTGACTGGAAACACCATATATTTT. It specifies CASSFTGGLTGNTIYF.

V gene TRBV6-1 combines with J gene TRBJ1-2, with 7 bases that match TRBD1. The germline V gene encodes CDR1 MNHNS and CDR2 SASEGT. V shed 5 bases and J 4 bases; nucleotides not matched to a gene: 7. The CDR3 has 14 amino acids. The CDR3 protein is CASSRDRSFYGYTF. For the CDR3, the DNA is TGTGCCAGCAGTCGGGACAGATCTTTCTATGGCTACACCTTC.

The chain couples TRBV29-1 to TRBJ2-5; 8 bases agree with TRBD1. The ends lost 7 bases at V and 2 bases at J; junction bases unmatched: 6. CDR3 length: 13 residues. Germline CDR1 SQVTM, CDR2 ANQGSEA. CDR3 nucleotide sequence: TGCAGCGGTACGACAGGGGTTCAAGAGACCCAGTACTTC. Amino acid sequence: CSGTTGVQETQYF.

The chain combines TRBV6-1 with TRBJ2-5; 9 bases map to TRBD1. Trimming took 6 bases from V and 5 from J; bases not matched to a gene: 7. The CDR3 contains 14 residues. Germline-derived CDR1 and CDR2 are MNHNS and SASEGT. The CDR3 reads CASREHRGRETQYF. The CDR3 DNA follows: TGTGCCAGCAGAGAACACAGGGGGCGGGAGACCCAGTACTTC.

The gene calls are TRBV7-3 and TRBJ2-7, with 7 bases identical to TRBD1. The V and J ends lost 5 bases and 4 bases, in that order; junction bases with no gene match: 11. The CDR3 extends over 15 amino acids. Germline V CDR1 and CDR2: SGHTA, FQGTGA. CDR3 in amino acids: CASSPRQGRGYEQYF. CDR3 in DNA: TGTGCCAGCAGCCCGAGACAGGGCCGGGGATACGAGCAGTACTTC.

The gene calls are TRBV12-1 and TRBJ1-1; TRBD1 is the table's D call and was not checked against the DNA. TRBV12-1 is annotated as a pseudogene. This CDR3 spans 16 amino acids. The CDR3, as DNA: TGTGCCAGCAGCCTTGCATTGGTGGCCCGGAACACTGAAGCTTTCTTT. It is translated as CASSLALVARNTEAFF.

CDR3 residues: CASSPGAYQPQHF. In DNA form, the CDR3 reads TGTGCCAGCAGTCCAGGGGCCTATCAGCCCCAGCATTTT. The chain employs TRBV27 and TRBJ1-5; possible D gene TRBD1, 6 bases. The CDR3 has 13 residues. The germline V gene has CDR1 MNHEY and CDR2 SMNVEV (reference sequence). V was shortened by 5 bases and J by 5 bases, with 10 bases between the two germline ends.

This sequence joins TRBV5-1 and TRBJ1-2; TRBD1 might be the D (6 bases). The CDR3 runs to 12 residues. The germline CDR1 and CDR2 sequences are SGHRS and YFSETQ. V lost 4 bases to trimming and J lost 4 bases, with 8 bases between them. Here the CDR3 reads CASSVTGYGYTF. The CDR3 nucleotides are TGCGCCAGCAGCGTGACAGGCTATGGCTACACCTTC.

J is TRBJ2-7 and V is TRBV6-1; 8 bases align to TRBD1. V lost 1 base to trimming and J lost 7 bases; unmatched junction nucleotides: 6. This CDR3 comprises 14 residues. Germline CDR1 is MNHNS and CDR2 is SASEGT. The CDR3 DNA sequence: TGTGCCAGCAGTGAAGTCCGGACAGGGCTAGAGCAGTACTTC. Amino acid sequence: CASSEVRTGLEQYF.

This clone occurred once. Here the CDR3 reads CASSSLPDREGEQYF. The DNA of the CDR3 is TGTGCCAGCAGCTCCCTCCCCGACAGGGAAGGCGAGCAGTACTTC. This chain joins TRBV7-8 and TRBJ2-7, with 7 bases lining up with TRBD1. The CDR3 consists of 15 residues. In germline, CDR1 is SGHVS, CDR2 FQNEAQ. J lost 6 bases, V lost 4 bases, and 12 bases had no gene match. The complete variable domain, with remaining parts taken from reference TRBV7-8 and TRBJ2-7, reads GAGVSQSPRYKVAKRGQDVALRCDPISGHVSLFWYQQALGQGPEFLTYFQNEAQLDKSGLPSDRFFAERPEGSVSTLKIQRTQQEDSAVYLCASSSLPDREGEQYFGPGTRLTVT.

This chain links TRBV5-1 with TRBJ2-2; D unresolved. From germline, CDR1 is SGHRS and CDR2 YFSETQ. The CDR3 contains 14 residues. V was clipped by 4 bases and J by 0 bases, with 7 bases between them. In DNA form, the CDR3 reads TGCGCCAGCAGCGACATAACGAACACCGGGGAGCTGTTTTTT. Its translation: CASSDITNTGELFF.

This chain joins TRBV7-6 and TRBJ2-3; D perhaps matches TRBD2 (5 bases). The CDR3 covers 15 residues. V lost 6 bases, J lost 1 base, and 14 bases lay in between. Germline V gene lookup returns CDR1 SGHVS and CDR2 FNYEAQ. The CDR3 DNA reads TGTGCCAGCAGGGAAGAGGGCCGGGGCACAGATACGCAGTATTTT. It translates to CASREEGRGTDTQYF.